This TCR beta chain emerged from a study of early T cells in non-severe SARS-CoV-2 infection. Looking at the study overall: Chains stayed unpaired after sequencing of bulk RNA from unsorted whole blood. Study results and limitations: VDJdb matching, biased toward anti-spike CD8 responses, missed private and CD4 specificities.

The sample holds many counts of this clonotype. Its antigen remains unknown. The TCR library protocol attached unique molecular identifiers to the individual cDNA molecules. MiXCR, applied by TCRdb to the 5' RACE reads, yields one record per CDR3 protein. Of about 81,000 distinct CDR3 sequences in the sample, 5.5% to 7.5% were seen once. Looked up from germline, CDR1 is SGHDT and CDR2 is YYEEEE. The ends were cut back, 5 bases at V and 4 bases at J, with 13 bases in the middle. There are 14 residues in the CDR3. This sequence was found in an adult who was a healthcare worker with PCR-confirmed SARS-CoV-2 infection or an uninfected control (not recorded which). The sample taken for sequencing was whole blood. The V and J genes are TRBV5-6 and TRBJ1-3, with a possible D match to TRBD1 (5 bases). The CDR3 DNA follows: TGTGCCAGCAGGCCCAGGGCGTCAGGAAACACCATATATTTT. Its translation is CASRPRASGNTIYF.